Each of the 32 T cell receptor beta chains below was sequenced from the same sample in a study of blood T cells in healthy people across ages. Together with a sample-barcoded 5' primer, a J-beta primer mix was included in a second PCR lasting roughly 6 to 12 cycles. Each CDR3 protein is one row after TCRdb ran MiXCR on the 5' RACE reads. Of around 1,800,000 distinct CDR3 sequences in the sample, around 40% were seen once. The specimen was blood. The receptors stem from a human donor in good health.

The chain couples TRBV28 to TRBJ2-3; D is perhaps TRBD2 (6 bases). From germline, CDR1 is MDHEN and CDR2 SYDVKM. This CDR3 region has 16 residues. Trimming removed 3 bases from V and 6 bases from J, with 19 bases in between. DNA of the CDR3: TGTGCCAGCAGTTTTTCTAGCGCGGGCGATGGGGATACGCAGTATTTT. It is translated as CASSFSSAGDGDTQYF.

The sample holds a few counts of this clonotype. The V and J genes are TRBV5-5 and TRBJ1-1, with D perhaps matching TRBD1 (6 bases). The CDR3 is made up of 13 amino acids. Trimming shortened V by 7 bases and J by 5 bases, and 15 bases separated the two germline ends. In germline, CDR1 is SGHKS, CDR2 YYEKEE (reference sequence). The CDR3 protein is CASGLQGRTEAFF. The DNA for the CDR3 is TGTGCCAGCGGATTACAGGGTAGGACTGAAGCTTTCTTT.

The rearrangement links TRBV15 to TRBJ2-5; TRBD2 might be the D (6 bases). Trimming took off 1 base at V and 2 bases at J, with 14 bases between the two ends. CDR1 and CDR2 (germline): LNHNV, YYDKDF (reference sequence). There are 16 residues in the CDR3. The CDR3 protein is CATSRVPLRGQETQYF. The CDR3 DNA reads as TGTGCCACCAGCAGAGTTCCCCTCCGGGGGCAAGAGACCCAGTACTTC. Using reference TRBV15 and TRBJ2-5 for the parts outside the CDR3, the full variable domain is DAMVIQNPRYQVTQFGKPVTLSCSQTLNHNVMYWYQQKSSQAPKLLFHYYDKDFNNEADTPDNFQSRRPNTSFCFLDIRSPGLGDTAMYLCATSRVPLRGQETQYFGPGTRLLVL.

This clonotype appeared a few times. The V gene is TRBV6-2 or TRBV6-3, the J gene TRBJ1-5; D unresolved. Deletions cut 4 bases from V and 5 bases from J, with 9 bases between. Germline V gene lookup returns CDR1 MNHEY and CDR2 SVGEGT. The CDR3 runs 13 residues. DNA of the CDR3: TGTGCCAGCAGTTCAGGTATATATCAGCCCCAGCATTTT. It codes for CASSSGIYQPQHF.

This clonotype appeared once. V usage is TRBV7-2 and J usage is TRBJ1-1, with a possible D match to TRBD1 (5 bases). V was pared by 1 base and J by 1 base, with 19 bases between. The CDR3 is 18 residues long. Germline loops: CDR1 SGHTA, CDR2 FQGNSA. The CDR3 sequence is CASSLGRFLEGPNTEAFF. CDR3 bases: TGTGCCAGCAGCTTAGGTCGGTTTCTAGAGGGGCCGAACACTGAAGCTTTCTTT.

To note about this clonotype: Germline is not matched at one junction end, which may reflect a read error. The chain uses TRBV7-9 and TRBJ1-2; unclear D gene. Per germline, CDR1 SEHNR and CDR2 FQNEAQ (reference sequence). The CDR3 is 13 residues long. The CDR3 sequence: CASSLIPEYDYTF. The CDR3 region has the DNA TGTGCCAGCAGCTTAATTCCAGAGTATGACTACACCTTC.

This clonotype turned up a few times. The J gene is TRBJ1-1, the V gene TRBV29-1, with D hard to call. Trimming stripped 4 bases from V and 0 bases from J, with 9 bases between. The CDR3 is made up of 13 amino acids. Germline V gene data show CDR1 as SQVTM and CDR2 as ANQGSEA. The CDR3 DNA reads TGCAGCGTTGGGCCCGACGTGAACACTGAAGCTTTCTTT. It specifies CSVGPDVNTEAFF.

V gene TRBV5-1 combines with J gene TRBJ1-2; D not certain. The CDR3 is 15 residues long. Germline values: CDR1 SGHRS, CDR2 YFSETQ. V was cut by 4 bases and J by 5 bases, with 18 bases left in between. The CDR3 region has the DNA TGCGCCAGCAGCACCCCAGGCTCCGGGGATTATGGCTACACCTTC. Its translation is CASSTPGSGDYGYTF.

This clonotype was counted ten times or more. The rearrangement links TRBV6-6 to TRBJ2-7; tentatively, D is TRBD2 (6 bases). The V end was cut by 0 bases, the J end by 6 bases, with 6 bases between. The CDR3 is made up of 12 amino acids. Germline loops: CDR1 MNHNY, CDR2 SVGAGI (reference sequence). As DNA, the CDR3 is TGTGCCAGCAGTTACTCCGGGGGCGAGCAGTACTTC. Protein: CASSYSGGEQYF.

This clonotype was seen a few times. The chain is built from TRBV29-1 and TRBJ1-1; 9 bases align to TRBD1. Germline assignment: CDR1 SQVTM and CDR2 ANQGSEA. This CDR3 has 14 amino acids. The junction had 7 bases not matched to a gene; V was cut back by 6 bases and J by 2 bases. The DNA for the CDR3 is TGCAGCGTCTGGACAGGGGTGGGTAACACTGAAGCTTTCTTT. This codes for CSVWTGVGNTEAFF.

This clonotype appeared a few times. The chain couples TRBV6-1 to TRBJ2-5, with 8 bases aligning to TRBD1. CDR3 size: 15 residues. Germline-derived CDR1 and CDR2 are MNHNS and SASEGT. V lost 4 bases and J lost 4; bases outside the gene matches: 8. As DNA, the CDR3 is TGTGCCAGCAGTGCCCGGGACAGGAGTGGAGAGACCCAGTACTTC. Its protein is CASSARDRSGETQYF.

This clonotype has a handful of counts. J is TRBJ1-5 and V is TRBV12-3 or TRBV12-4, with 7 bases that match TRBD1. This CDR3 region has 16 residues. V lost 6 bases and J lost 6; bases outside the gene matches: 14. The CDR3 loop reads CASRLGPGGQSQPQHF. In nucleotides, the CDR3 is TGTGCCAGCAGACTCGGGCCAGGGGGACAGAGTCAGCCCCAGCATTTT.

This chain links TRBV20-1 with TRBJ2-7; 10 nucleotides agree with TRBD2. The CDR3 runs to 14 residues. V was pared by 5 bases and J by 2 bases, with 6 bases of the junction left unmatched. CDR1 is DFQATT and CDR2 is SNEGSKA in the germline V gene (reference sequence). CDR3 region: CSAGPLAGTYEQYF. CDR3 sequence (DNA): TGCAGTGCTGGACCACTAGCGGGAACCTACGAGCAGTACTTC.

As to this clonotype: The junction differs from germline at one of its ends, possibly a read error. The CDR3 here is CASSRGSSYGQYF. The CDR3 DNA reads TGTGCCAGCTCTAGGGGGAGCTCCTACGGGCAGTACTTC. V and J are TRBV27 and TRBJ2-7; possibly TRBD1 for D (6 bases). The length of the CDR3 is 13 residues. CDR1 MNHEY and CDR2 SMNVEV come from the germline V gene (reference sequence).

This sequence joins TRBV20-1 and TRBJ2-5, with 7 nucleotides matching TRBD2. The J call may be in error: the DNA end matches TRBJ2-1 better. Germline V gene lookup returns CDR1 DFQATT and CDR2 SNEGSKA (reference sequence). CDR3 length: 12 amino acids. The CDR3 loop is CSAIVAGETQFF. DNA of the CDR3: TGCAGTGCCATAGTGGCGGGGGAGACCCAGTTCTTC.

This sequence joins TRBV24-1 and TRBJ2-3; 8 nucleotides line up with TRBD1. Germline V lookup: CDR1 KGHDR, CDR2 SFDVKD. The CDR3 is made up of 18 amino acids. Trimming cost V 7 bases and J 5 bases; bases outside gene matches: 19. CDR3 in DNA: TGTGCCACCAGCAAAACCCCCCAGACAGGGGATAGCGAAGATACGCAGTATTTT. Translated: CATSKTPQTGDSEDTQYF.

CDR3 nucleotide sequence: TGCGCCAGCATCCCCACAGGGGTTGGCACAGATACGCAGTATTTT. It specifies CASIPTGVGTDTQYF. This chain uses TRBV5-1 with TRBJ2-3, with 7 bases aligning to TRBD1. Germline lookup yields CDR1 SGHRS and CDR2 YFSETQ. There are 15 residues in the CDR3. With V trimmed by 6 bases and J by 1 base, 8 bases remained unmatched.

The CDR3 protein is CATSTNRRGYEQYF. CDR3 in DNA: TGTGCCACCAGCACCAACCGCAGGGGTTACGAGCAGTACTTC. This chain joins TRBV15 and TRBJ2-7, with a weak D call TRBD1 (6 bases). Trimming stripped 4 bases from V and 4 bases from J, with 14 bases between. The CDR3 covers 14 residues. The V gene's germline CDR1 is LNHNV and CDR2 YYDKDF (reference sequence).

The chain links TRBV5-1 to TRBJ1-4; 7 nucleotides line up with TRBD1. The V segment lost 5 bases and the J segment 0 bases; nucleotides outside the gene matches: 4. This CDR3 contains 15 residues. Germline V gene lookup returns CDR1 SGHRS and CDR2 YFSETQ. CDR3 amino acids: CASRSTGATNEKLFF. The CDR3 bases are TGCGCCAGCAGATCTACAGGGGCAACTAATGAAAAACTGTTTTTT.

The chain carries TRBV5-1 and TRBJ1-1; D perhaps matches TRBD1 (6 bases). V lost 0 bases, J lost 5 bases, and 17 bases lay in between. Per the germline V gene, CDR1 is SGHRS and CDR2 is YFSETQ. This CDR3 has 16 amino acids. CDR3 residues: CASSLDLGPGDTEAFF. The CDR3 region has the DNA TGCGCCAGCAGCTTGGATTTAGGTCCAGGGGATACTGAAGCTTTCTTT.

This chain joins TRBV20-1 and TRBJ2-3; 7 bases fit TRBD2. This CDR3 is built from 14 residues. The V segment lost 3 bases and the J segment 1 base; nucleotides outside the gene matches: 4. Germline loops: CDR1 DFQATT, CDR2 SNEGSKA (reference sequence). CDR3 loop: CSARGGSGTDTQYF. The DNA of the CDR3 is TGCAGTGCTAGGGGAGGGTCCGGCACAGATACGCAGTATTTT.

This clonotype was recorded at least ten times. This chain's CDR3 is CASSSGVTKNIQYF. CDR3 DNA: TGTGCCAGCAGCAGCGGGGTAACCAAAAACATTCAGTACTTC. The chain is built from TRBV7-2 and TRBJ2-4, with TRBD2 matching over 7 bases. Germline V CDR1 and CDR2: SGHTA, FQGNSA. J gave up 2 bases and V 5 bases, and 3 bases lay outside the gene matches. The CDR3 loop spans 14 amino acids.

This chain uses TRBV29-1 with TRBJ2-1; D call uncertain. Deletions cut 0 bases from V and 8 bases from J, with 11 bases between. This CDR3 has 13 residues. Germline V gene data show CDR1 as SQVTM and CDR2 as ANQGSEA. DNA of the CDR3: TGCAGCGTTGAAGAGGTTTCCAATCATGAGCAGTTCTTC. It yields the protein CSVEEVSNHEQFF.

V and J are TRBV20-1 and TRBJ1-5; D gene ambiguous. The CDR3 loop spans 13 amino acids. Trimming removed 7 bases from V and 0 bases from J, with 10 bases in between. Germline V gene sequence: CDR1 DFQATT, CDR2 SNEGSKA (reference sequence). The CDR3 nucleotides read TGCAGTGTACGGGAAACTAGCAATCAGCCCCAGCATTTT. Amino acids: CSVRETSNQPQHF.

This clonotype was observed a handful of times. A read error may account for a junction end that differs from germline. CDR3 bases: TGCGCCAGCAGCCAAGATTTCGGGGCCTACGAGCAGTACTTC. Its translation is CASSQDFGAYEQYF. This chain uses TRBV14 with TRBJ2-7; D is possibly TRBD2 (5 bases). The germline CDR1 and CDR2 sequences are SGHDN and FVKESK. The length of the CDR3 is 14 residues.

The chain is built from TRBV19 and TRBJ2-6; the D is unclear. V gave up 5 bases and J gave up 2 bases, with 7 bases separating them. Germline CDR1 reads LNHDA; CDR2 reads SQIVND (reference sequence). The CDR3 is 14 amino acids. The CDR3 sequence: CASSDTAGANVLTF. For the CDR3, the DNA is TGTGCCAGTAGTGACACGGCTGGGGCCAACGTCCTGACTTTC.

The CDR3 DNA reads as TGTGCCAGCAGCCCGCAGGGGGCGGCCTACGAGCAGTACTTC. It translates to CASSPQGAAYEQYF. V gene TRBV7-2 combines with J gene TRBJ2-7; 8 nucleotides agree with TRBD1. The germline CDR1 and CDR2 sequences are SGHTA and FQGNSA. CDR3 length: 14 amino acids. Losses at the gene ends were 5 bases for V and 2 bases for J; bases not matched to a gene: 5.

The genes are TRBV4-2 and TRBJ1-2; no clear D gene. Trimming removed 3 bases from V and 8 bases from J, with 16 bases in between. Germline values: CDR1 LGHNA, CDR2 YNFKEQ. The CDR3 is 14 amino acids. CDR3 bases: TGTGCCAGCAGCCACCTACAGCGCTCTACGGGCTACACCTTC. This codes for CASSHLQRSTGYTF.

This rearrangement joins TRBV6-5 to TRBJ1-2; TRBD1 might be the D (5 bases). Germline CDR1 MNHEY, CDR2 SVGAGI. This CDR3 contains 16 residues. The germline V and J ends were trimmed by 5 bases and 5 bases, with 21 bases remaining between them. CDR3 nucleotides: TGTGCCAGCAGTCCTTGGGGGACGCAGGAGGATTATGGCTACACCTTC. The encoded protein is CASSPWGTQEDYGYTF.

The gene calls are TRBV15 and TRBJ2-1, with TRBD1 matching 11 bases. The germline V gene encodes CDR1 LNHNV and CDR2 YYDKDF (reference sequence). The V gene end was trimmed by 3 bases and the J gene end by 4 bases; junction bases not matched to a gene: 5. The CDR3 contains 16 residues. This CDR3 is CATSRAGTGGYNEQFF. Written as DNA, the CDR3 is TGTGCCACCAGCAGGGCTGGGACAGGGGGATACAATGAGCAGTTCTTC.

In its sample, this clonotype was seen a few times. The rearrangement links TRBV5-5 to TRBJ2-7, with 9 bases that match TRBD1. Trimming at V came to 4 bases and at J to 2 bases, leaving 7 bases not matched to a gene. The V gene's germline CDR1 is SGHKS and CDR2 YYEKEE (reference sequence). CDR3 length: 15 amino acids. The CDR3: CASSPGTGNPYEQYF. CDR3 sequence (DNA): TGTGCCAGCAGCCCGGGGACAGGGAATCCCTACGAGCAGTACTTC.

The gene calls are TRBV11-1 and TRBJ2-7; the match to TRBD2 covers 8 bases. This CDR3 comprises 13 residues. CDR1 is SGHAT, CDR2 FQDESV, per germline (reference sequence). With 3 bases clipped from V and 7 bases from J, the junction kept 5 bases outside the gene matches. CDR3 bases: TGTGCCAGCAGCTTCCTTAGCGGGGCGGAGCAGTACTTC. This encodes CASSFLSGAEQYF.